The next 27 T cell receptor beta chains were all read from a single sample in a study of blood T cell repertoires in COVID-19. This table comes from immunoSEQ multiplex PCR, and its TCRdb copy is limited to in-frame clones, with some not included. Of roughly 180,000 clones listed, about 91% are singletons. The sample was peripheral blood. These receptors all stem from a young woman with acute or convalescent COVID-19.

As regards this clone: The junction departs from the called germline gene at one end, perhaps through a read error. V gene TRBV28 combines with J gene TRBJ2-7; the D gene is possibly TRBD2 (6 bases). Germline assignment: CDR1 MDHEN and CDR2 SYDVKM. This CDR3 contains 12 residues. The CDR3 reads CASIGGGRKVGF. CDR3 nucleotides: TGTGCCAGCATAGGTGGAGGGAGAAAAGTTGGGTTC. The full variable domain, with the rest looked up from reference TRBV28 and TRBJ2-7, is DVKVTQSSRYLVKRTGEKVFLECVQDMDHENMFWYRQDPGLGLRLIYFSYDVKMKEKGDIPEGYSVSREKKERFSLILESASTNQTSMYLCASIGGGRKVGFGPGTRLTVT.

The chain is built from TRBV7-9 and TRBJ2-1; TRBD1 agrees at 7 bases. This CDR3 is 18 amino acids long. Germline V gene sequence: CDR1 SEHNR, CDR2 FQNEAQ (reference sequence). The J segment lost 3 bases and the V segment lost 1 base, leaving 12 bases of the junction unmatched. CDR3 amino acids: CASSLVLSTGSFYNEQFF. The DNA of the CDR3 is TGTGCCAGCAGCTTAGTCCTTTCGACAGGGTCCTTCTACAATGAGCAGTTCTTC.

The chain links TRBV30 to TRBJ1-2, with D maybe TRBD1 (6 bases). The CDR3 consists of 12 residues. From germline, CDR1 is GTSNPN and CDR2 SVGIG (reference sequence). Trimming took 5 bases from V and 10 from J, leaving 17 bases between them. CDR3 nucleotide sequence: TGTGCCTGGTGGGGCCTGACAGGAATCTACACCTTC. It is translated as CAWWGLTGIYTF.

CDR3 nucleotide sequence: TGTGCCAGCAGCTCCGGACTAGCGGGGGAGGGAGAGACCCAGTACTTC. Its translation is CASSSGLAGEGETQYF. The gene calls are TRBV7-9 and TRBJ2-5, with 13 bases lining up with TRBD2. Germline lookup yields CDR1 SEHNR and CDR2 FQNEAQ (reference sequence). Trimming cost V 4 bases and J 4 bases; bases outside gene matches: 6. CDR3 length equals 16 residues. The entire variable domain, with the rest obtained from reference TRBV7-9 and TRBJ2-5, is as follows: DTGVSQNPRHKITKRGQNVTFRCDPISEHNRLYWYRQTLGQGPEFLTYFQNEAQLEKSRLLSDRFSAERPKGSFSTLEIQRTEQGDSAMYLCASSSGLAGEGETQYFGPGTRLLVL.

This clone was observed a handful of times. The chain has TRBV2 and TRBJ2-2; 10 bases fit TRBD2. This CDR3 comprises 15 residues. V shed 11 bases, J shed 5 bases, and the junction held 11 bases outside the gene matches. In germline, CDR1 is SNHLY, CDR2 FYNNEI. The CDR3 here is CAGTRAGGPTGELFF. The CDR3 nucleotides are TGTGCCGGAACCCGAGCGGGAGGGCCGACCGGGGAGCTGTTTTTT. Looking up the rest from reference TRBV2 and TRBJ2-2 gives the full variable domain: EPEVTQTPSHQVTQMGQEVILRCVPISNHLYFYWYRQILGQKVEFLVSFYNNEISEKSEIFDDQFSVERPDGSNFTLKIRSTKLEDSAMYFCAGTRAGGPTGELFFGEGSRLTVL.

V usage is TRBV19 and J usage is TRBJ1-5, with D maybe TRBD1 (5 bases). CDR3 length: 15 residues. Trimming removed 3 bases at V and 6 bases at J, with 15 bases between. Germline values: CDR1 LNHDA, CDR2 SQIVND (reference sequence). CDR3 bases: TGTGCCAGTAGTATGAGGACGGGGGTTCGTCAGCCCCAGCATTTT. Its protein is CASSMRTGVRQPQHF.

V gene TRBV7-9 combines with J gene TRBJ1-1; a possible D gene is TRBD1 (5 bases). The CDR3 consists of 14 residues. V dropped 3 bases and J dropped 3 bases, with 11 bases sitting between them. CDR1 is SEHNR, CDR2 FQNEAQ, per germline (reference sequence). The CDR3: CASSLGRRDTEAFF. DNA of the CDR3: TGTGCCAGCAGCTTGGGGCGAAGAGACACTGAAGCTTTCTTT.

V is TRBV9 and J is TRBJ2-1, with a possible D match to TRBD2 (5 bases). The CDR3 loop spans 16 amino acids. Trimming stripped 5 bases from V and 0 bases from J, with 15 bases between. Germline CDR1 and CDR2: SGDLS and YYNGEE. The CDR3 bases are TGTGCCAGCAGTGCTCGAGGTGGGAGCTCCTACAATGAGCAGTTCTTC. Protein product: CASSARGGSSYNEQFF.

A single count supports this clone. V is TRBV5-6 and J is TRBJ2-3; TRBD1 might be the D (6 bases). The CDR3 is 16 amino acids. V dropped 2 bases and J dropped 0 bases, with 13 bases sitting between them. CDR1 SGHDT and CDR2 YYEEEE come from the germline V gene. The CDR3, as DNA: TGTGCCAGCAGCTTTGTTTGGCAGGGGAGCACAGATACGCAGTATTTT. Translation: CASSFVWQGSTDTQYF.

The V call is TRBV5-5, the J call TRBJ1-1, with D unclear. Germline-derived CDR1 and CDR2 are SGHKS and YYEKEE (reference sequence). V was trimmed by 2 bases and J by 0 bases, leaving 8 bases between them. This CDR3 spans 14 amino acids. Here the CDR3 reads CASSFGPMNTEAFF. The CDR3 DNA sequence: TGTGCCAGCAGCTTTGGCCCCATGAACACTGAAGCTTTCTTT. Variable domain in full (rest from reference TRBV5-5 and TRBJ1-1): DAGVTQSPTHLIKTRGQQVTLRCSPISGHKSVSWYQQVLGQGPQFIFQYYEKEERGRGNFPDRFSARQFPNYSSELNVNALLLGDSALYLCASSFGPMNTEAFFGQGTRLTVV.

This chain uses TRBV4-2 with TRBJ1-1; the D is unclear. Trimming took off 1 base at V and 7 bases at J, with 7 bases between the two ends. CDR3 length equals 12 residues. The germline V gene encodes CDR1 LGHNA and CDR2 YNFKEQ. The CDR3 DNA is TGTGCCAGCAGCCAAGGGAGGTATGAAGCTTTCTTT. This gives the protein CASSQGRYEAFF.

The count of this clone is one. The chain couples TRBV6-5 to TRBJ1-6, with 7 bases aligning to TRBD1. This CDR3 has 15 amino acids. The junction had 10 bases not matched to a gene; V was cut back by 7 bases and J by 7 bases. CDR1 is MNHEY, CDR2 SVGAGI, per germline. The CDR3 loop is CASTGTALFNSPLHF. As DNA, the CDR3 is TGTGCCAGCACGGGGACAGCACTCTTCAATTCACCCCTCCACTTT.

The table lists this clone with a count of one. The rearrangement uses TRBV11-2 and TRBJ1-1, with unresolved D. The germline V gene has CDR1 SGHAT and CDR2 FQNNGV. CDR3 length: 12 amino acids. V was trimmed by 4 bases and J by 14 bases, leaving 17 bases between them. The CDR3 reads CASSSRRTDSFF. Written as DNA, the CDR3 is TGTGCCAGCAGCTCTAGGAGGACGGATAGCTTCTTT.

The chain combines TRBV11-2 with TRBJ2-1; TRBD1 matches at 7 bases. After removal of 1 base from V and 9 bases from J, the junction contained 6 bases not matched to a gene. The CDR3 extends over 14 amino acids. In germline, CDR1 is SGHAT, CDR2 FQNNGV. DNA of the CDR3: TGTGCCAGCAGCTTAGGATACAGGGGTGCTGAGCAGTTCTTC. It is translated as CASSLGYRGAEQFF.

This chain joins TRBV28 and TRBJ2-2, with unresolved D. Per germline, CDR1 MDHEN and CDR2 SYDVKM. There are 13 residues in the CDR3. The V and J ends lost 6 bases and 4 bases respectively, with 9 bases between them. For the CDR3, the DNA is TGTGCCAGCAGCCTAGTCTTCACCGGGGAGCTGTTTTTT. Amino acid sequence: CASSLVFTGELFF. The full variable domain, rest sourced from reference TRBV28 and TRBJ2-2, is DVKVTQSSRYLVKRTGEKVFLECVQDMDHENMFWYRQDPGLGLRLIYFSYDVKMKEKGDIPEGYSVSREKKERFSLILESASTNQTSMYLCASSLVFTGELFFGEGSRLTVL.

In its sample, this clone was seen a few times. J is TRBJ2-2 and V is TRBV9, with 7 positions matching TRBD2. CDR3 length equals 17 residues. Per germline, CDR1 SGDLS and CDR2 YYNGEE. The V gene end was trimmed by 1 base and the J gene end by 4 bases; junction bases not matched to a gene: 10. CDR3 DNA sequence: TGTGCCAGCAGCGTAACCACCAAGTGGGGGGGCACCGGGGAGCTGTTTTTT. Translation: CASSVTTKWGGTGELFF. The whole variable domain, remainder taken from reference TRBV9 and TRBJ2-2, is DSGVTQTPKHLITATGQRVTLRCSPRSGDLSVYWYQQSLDQGLQFLIQYYNGEERAKGNILERFSAQQFPDLHSELNLSSLELGDSALYFCASSVTTKWGGTGELFFGEGSRLTVL.

The V and J genes are TRBV30 and TRBJ1-4; D unclear. The CDR3 covers 13 residues. The germline V gene encodes CDR1 GTSNPN and CDR2 SVGIG (reference sequence). V was trimmed by 0 bases and J by 5 bases, leaving 7 bases between them. Here the CDR3 DNA reads TGTGCCTGGAGTGTACAGCAGAATGAAAAACTGTTTTTT. Its protein product is CAWSVQQNEKLFF.

About this clone itself: The sample holds other DNA sequences that translate to the same CDR3. This chain connects TRBV5-1 to TRBJ1-4, with D tentatively TRBD1 (6 bases). This CDR3 comprises 14 residues. Germline CDR1 and CDR2: SGHRS and YFSETQ. V was cut by 0 bases and J by 8 bases, with 11 bases left in between. The CDR3 is CASSLGQVEEKLFF. The CDR3 nucleotides are TGCGCCAGCAGCTTGGGACAGGTGGAAGAAAAACTGTTTTTT.

The sample holds one count of this clone. The rearrangement uses TRBV2 and TRBJ2-1; no clear D. This CDR3 has 10 amino acids. Germline CDR1 is SNHLY and CDR2 is FYNNEI. V lost 7 bases, J lost 6 bases, and 4 bases lay in between. CDR3 sequence reads: CASTFNEQFF. The CDR3 DNA is TGTGCCAGCACGTTCAATGAGCAGTTCTTC.

V gene TRBV10-2 combines with J gene TRBJ2-1, with a tentative D call TRBD2 (6 bases). This CDR3 is 15 amino acids long. The ends were cut back, 0 bases at V and 6 bases at J, with 12 bases in the middle. Germline V gene lookup returns CDR1 WSHSY and CDR2 SAAADI. The CDR3 region has the DNA TGCGCCAGCAGTGAGTCGATGAGGGACTTCAATGAGCAGTTCTTC. It yields the protein CASSESMRDFNEQFF.

The chain has TRBV7-9 and TRBJ2-2; no firm D call. Germline V gene data show CDR1 as SEHNR and CDR2 as FQNEAQ (reference sequence). The CDR3 is 12 residues long. Trimming left V 8 bases short and J 6 bases short, with 10 bases between. The CDR3 region has the DNA TGTGCCAGCGGGTACGGGTCCGGGGAGCTGTTTTTT. It is translated as CASGYGSGELFF.

CDR3 nucleotide sequence: TGTGCCAGCAGCCAAGACAGGGAATATGGCTACACCTTC. As protein: CASSQDREYGYTF. This chain joins TRBV4-2 and TRBJ1-2; perhaps TRBD1 as D (5 bases). The V gene's germline CDR1 is LGHNA and CDR2 YNFKEQ. The CDR3 is 13 residues long. V was shortened by 0 bases and J by 5 bases, with 7 bases between the two germline ends.

The table lists this clone with a count of one. The chain employs TRBV12-3 or TRBV12-4 and TRBJ2-7; D remains ambiguous. V gave up 5 bases and J gave up 2 bases, with 10 bases separating them. This CDR3 contains 13 residues. CDR3 in DNA: TGTGCCAGCAGTGCGTCCCATACCTACGAGCAGTACTTC. As protein: CASSASHTYEQYF.

The gene calls are TRBV7-2 and TRBJ2-1; no clear D gene. The CDR3 has 9 amino acids. Trimming removed 8 bases from V and 7 bases from J, with 3 bases in between. Germline CDR1 reads SGHTA; CDR2 reads FQGNSA. CDR3 in amino acids: CASPNEQFF. The CDR3 coding sequence is TGTGCCAGCCCTAATGAGCAGTTCTTC.

V and J are TRBV29-1 and TRBJ1-1; D possibly corresponds to TRBD1 (6 bases). The length of the CDR3 is 13 residues. Trimming took off 5 bases at V and 5 bases at J, with 15 bases between the two ends. Germline V lookup: CDR1 SQVTM, CDR2 ANQGSEA. Here the CDR3 reads CSVKRQARTEAFF. The CDR3 coding sequence is TGCAGCGTTAAGCGACAGGCCAGAACTGAAGCTTTCTTT.

The V and J genes are TRBV19 and TRBJ2-1; D unresolved. The CDR3 is 15 residues long. V shed 4 bases and J shed 2 bases, with 12 bases lying between them. Germline CDR1 and CDR2: LNHDA and SQIVND (reference sequence). CDR3 residues: CASSTDFIPYNEQFF. Here the CDR3 DNA reads TGTGCCAGTAGTACTGACTTTATCCCCTACAATGAGCAGTTCTTC.

Details on this clone: At the DNA level, this CDR3 is encoded by other sequences in the same sample as well. The V and J genes are TRBV5-1 and TRBJ1-1; D remains unclear. The CDR3 extends over 11 amino acids. With 0 bases removed from V and 8 bases from J, the gap between germline ends came to 5 bases. The germline V gene encodes CDR1 SGHRS and CDR2 YFSETQ. The CDR3 region is CASSLGQEAFF. Written as DNA, the CDR3 is TGCGCCAGCAGCTTGGGACAAGAAGCTTTCTTT.